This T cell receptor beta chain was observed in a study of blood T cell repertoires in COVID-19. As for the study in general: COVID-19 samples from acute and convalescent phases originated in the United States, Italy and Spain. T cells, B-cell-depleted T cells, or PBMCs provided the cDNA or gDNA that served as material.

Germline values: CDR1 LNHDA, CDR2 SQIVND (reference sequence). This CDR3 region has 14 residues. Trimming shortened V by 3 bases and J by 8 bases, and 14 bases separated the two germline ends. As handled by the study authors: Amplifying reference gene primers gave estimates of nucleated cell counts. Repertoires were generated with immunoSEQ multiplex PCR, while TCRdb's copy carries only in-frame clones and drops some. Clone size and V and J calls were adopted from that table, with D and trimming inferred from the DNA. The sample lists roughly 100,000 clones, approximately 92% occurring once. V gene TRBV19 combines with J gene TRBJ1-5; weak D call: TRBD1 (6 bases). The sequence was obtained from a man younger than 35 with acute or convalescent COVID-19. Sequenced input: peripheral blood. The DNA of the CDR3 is TGTGCCAGTAGTATGAACAGGGCGGCGGAGCCCCAGCATTTT. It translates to CASSMNRAAEPQHF.